One sample yielded the 5 T cell receptor beta chains listed below, sequenced in a study of beta chain features in type 1 diabetes. Study-wide results and caveats: Significant though moderate, a shortening of TCRB CDR3s appeared in all four CD4+ subsets of Type 1 diabetes patients.

These TCRs' antigens remain unknown. cDNA synthesis used the whole RNA isolate, giving expressed TCRB sequences. Method: immunoSEQ multiplex PCR; TCRdb's copy keeps in-frame clones and lacks some. The sample consists of about 170,000 clones, roughly 8% of them appearing once. Sequences were obtained from central memory CD4+ T cells from blood. The receptors were gathered from a man in his late teens or twenties with type 1 diabetes.

This clone was picked up a small number of times. This chain connects TRBV4-3 to TRBJ2-3, with 10 bases fitting TRBD2. V was pared by 1 base and J by 4 bases, with 8 bases of the junction left unmatched. The germline V gene encodes CDR1 LGHNA and CDR2 YSLEER. The CDR3 extends over 17 amino acids. CDR3 bases: TGCGCCAGCAGCCAAGGTTTGCTAGCGGGGGAGCCAGATACGCAGTATTTT. This encodes CASSQGLLAGEPDTQYF.

The V and J genes are TRBV10-2 and TRBJ1-5; D is ambiguous. Trimming shortened V by 4 bases and J by 5 bases, and 6 bases separated the two germline ends. This CDR3 has 12 amino acids. Germline V gives CDR1 WSHSY, CDR2 SAAADI. CDR3 sequence (DNA): TGCGCCAGCAGTGTAGCCGATCAGCCCCAGCATTTT. Amino acid sequence: CASSVADQPQHF.

This clone turned up a few times. This chain links TRBV14 with TRBJ2-3; the match to TRBD2 covers 8 bases. CDR3 length equals 16 residues. The V gene end was trimmed by 5 bases and the J gene end by 0 bases; junction bases not matched to a gene: 7. Germline V gives CDR1 SGHDN, CDR2 FVKESK. This chain's CDR3 is CASSSAGGLSTDTQYF. The DNA of the CDR3 is TGTGCCAGCAGCTCGGCGGGGGGCCTGAGCACAGATACGCAGTATTTT.

The chain couples TRBV7-9 to TRBJ1-4, with D hard to call. The CDR3 extends over 13 amino acids. Germline assignment: CDR1 SEHNR and CDR2 FQNEAQ (reference sequence). V was shortened by 5 bases and J by 3 bases, with 7 bases between the two germline ends. The CDR3: CASSQNANEKLFF. CDR3 coding DNA: TGTGCCAGCAGCCAGAACGCTAATGAAAAACTGTTTTTT.

The chain links TRBV29-1 to TRBJ2-4; D perhaps matches TRBD1 (5 bases). Germline V gene data show CDR1 as SQVTM and CDR2 as ANQGSEA. Trimming left V 1 base short and J 0 bases short, with 13 bases between. CDR3 length: 16 amino acids. CDR3 in DNA: TGCAGCGTTGAAGGTGCAGGGTTCGAAGCCAAAAACATTCAGTACTTC. It translates to CSVEGAGFEAKNIQYF.